The present entry profiles one T cell receptor (beta chain) with its context. Germline V gene lookup returns CDR1 MDHEN and CDR2 SYDVKM. V lost 6 bases, J lost 3 bases, and 8 bases lay in between. This CDR3 spans 12 amino acids. These data originate in a study of blood T cell repertoires in COVID-19. In the original analysis: Amplification from reference gene primers served as the basis for estimated nucleated cell counts. Sequenced by immunoSEQ multiplex PCR; TCRdb stores in-frame clones only, minus some. V, J and clone size are those of that table, while D and trimming were read from the DNA. The table lists more than 300,000 clones, about 89% of them singletons, with about 0.83% in the top ten.

The sequence was obtained from a woman in her forties who had been exposed to COVID-19. The source material was PBMCs or T cells enriched from blood (not recorded which). The chain is built from TRBV28 and TRBJ1-1; no firm D call. DNA for the CDR3: TGTGCCAGCAGCTTACTGTACACTGAAGCTTTCTTT. Protein sequence: CASSLLYTEAFF.